The 9 T cell receptor beta chains below come from one sample, sequenced in a study of Ad26.COV2.S vaccination and SARS-CoV-2 variants. Libraries were prepared by immunoSEQ multiplex PCR; TCRdb keeps only in-frame clonotypes and omits some of them. The table shows hundreds of thousands of clones, with roughly nine tenths occurring only once. The sequencing here drew on peripheral blood, taken after recovery from COVID-19. These receptors were taken from a human donor who had recovered from COVID-19.

The genes are TRBV27 and TRBJ2-3; 8 bases are shared with TRBD2. Germline V gene sequence: CDR1 MNHEY, CDR2 SMNVEV (reference sequence). V lost 1 base to trimming and J lost 0 bases; unmatched junction nucleotides: 3. This CDR3 has 16 amino acids. This chain's CDR3 is CASSLWRGASTDTQYF. The CDR3 bases are TGTGCCAGCAGTTTATGGCGGGGGGCTAGCACAGATACGCAGTATTTT.

The V gene is TRBV7-9, the J gene TRBJ1-1; D is perhaps TRBD1 (6 bases). The CDR3 totals 11 residues. The V end was cut by 7 bases, the J end by 8 bases, with 11 bases between. CDR1 and CDR2 (germline): SEHNR, FQNEAQ (reference sequence). The CDR3: CASILGTEAFF. CDR3 DNA sequence: TGTGCCAGCATCCTCGGGACAGAAGCTTTCTTT.

The V call is TRBV19, the J call TRBJ1-5; 10 positions agree with TRBD1. CDR1 and CDR2 from the germline V gene are LNHDA and SQIVND (reference sequence). The CDR3 covers 17 residues. V was clipped by 5 bases and J by 2 bases; unmatched bases: 9. The CDR3 protein is CASSARTGGGGNQPQHF. The DNA of the CDR3 is TGTGCCAGTAGTGCCCGGACAGGGGGAGGAGGCAATCAGCCCCAGCATTTT.

The chain is built from TRBV28 and TRBJ1-2, with D possibly matching TRBD1 (5 bases). CDR3 size: 16 residues. V was cut by 6 bases and J by 1 base, with 18 bases left in between. CDR1 and CDR2 from the germline V gene are MDHEN and SYDVKM. The CDR3 DNA follows: TGTGCCAGCAGCCCCCGGCGACAGAGAATTAACTATGGCTACACCTTC. It yields the protein CASSPRRQRINYGYTF.

This clone is a singleton in its sample. The chain is built from TRBV6-5 and TRBJ1-2; no reliable D call. This CDR3 has 13 amino acids. The germline V gene has CDR1 MNHEY and CDR2 SVGAGI. The V end lost 2 bases, the J end lost 4 bases, and 8 bases lay between the germline ends. The CDR3 bases are TGTGCCAGCAGTTACACCAAATTCTATGGCTACACCTTC. Amino acid sequence: CASSYTKFYGYTF.

This chain uses TRBV6-5 with TRBJ2-1; 10 bases agree with TRBD2. Germline V gives CDR1 MNHEY, CDR2 SVGAGI. J was trimmed by 4 bases and V by 5 bases; bases with no gene match: 5. The CDR3 extends over 15 amino acids. The CDR3 DNA reads as TGTGCCAGCAGTCGTAGCGGGGGGCCTTACAATGAGCAGTTCTTC. Translation: CASSRSGGPYNEQFF.

V gene TRBV15 combines with J gene TRBJ1-5; 10 nucleotides align to TRBD1. The CDR3 is made up of 14 amino acids. Germline CDR1 LNHNV, CDR2 YYDKDF (reference sequence). J gave up 5 bases and V 3 bases, and 1 base lay outside the gene matches. The CDR3: CATSRDRGYQPQHF. The DNA for the CDR3 is TGTGCCACCAGCAGGGACAGGGGGTATCAGCCCCAGCATTTT. Combining the CDR3 with reference TRBV15 and TRBJ1-5 gives the whole variable domain DAMVIQNPRYQVTQFGKPVTLSCSQTLNHNVMYWYQQKSSQAPKLLFHYYDKDFNNEADTPDNFQSRRPNTSFCFLDIRSPGLGDTAMYLCATSRDRGYQPQHFGDGTRLSIL.

Concerning this clone itself: The sample has other DNA sequences that encode this CDR3 too. This chain joins TRBV6-2 or TRBV6-3 and TRBJ2-6, with D unresolved. Trimming took 0 bases from V and 1 from J, leaving 4 bases between them. This CDR3 region has 15 residues. Germline assignment: CDR1 MNHEY and CDR2 SVGEGT. CDR3 loop: CASSYSGSGANVLTF. CDR3 nucleotide sequence: TGTGCCAGCAGTTACTCCGGTTCTGGGGCCAACGTCCTGACTTTC.

J is TRBJ2-1 and V is TRBV9; TRBD1 or TRBD2 may be the D gene (6 bases each). This CDR3 has 16 residues. The germline V gene encodes CDR1 SGDLS and CDR2 YYNGEE. The V end was cut by 0 bases, the J end by 2 bases, with 12 bases between. CDR3 in amino acids: CASSVGPGAAYNEQFF. CDR3 sequence (DNA): TGTGCCAGCAGCGTAGGCCCGGGGGCGGCCTACAATGAGCAGTTCTTC.